Below are 2 T cell receptor beta chains sequenced from a single sample in a study of T cells in localized non-small cell lung cancer. Repertoires were generated with immunoSEQ multiplex PCR, while TCRdb's copy carries only in-frame clones and drops some. The sample consists of some 11,000 clones, roughly nine tenths of them appearing once. Sequenced material: peripheral blood, taken before any cancer treatment. The receptors here all came from a male donor older than 55 with stage III lung adenocarcinoma.

J is TRBJ1-3 and V is TRBV7-2; 7 nucleotides line up with TRBD1. CDR1 is SGHTA, CDR2 FQGNSA, per germline. Trimming cost V 0 bases and J 0 bases; bases outside gene matches: 11. This CDR3 spans 19 amino acids. In DNA form, the CDR3 reads TGTGCCAGCAGCTTAGCGAAGTGGGGGACAGCGAACTCTGGAAACACCATATATTTT. This codes for CASSLAKWGTANSGNTIYF.

The chain has TRBV6-1 and TRBJ2-7; D gene unclear. This CDR3 has 14 residues. CDR1 and CDR2 (germline): MNHNS, SASEGT. Trimming removed 2 bases at V and 0 bases at J, with 8 bases between. The CDR3 sequence: CASSEPESSYEQYF. CDR3 sequence (DNA): TGTGCCAGCAGTGAACCGGAAAGCTCCTACGAGCAGTACTTC.